Listed below are T cell receptor beta chains from one sample, sequenced in a study of blood T cells in healthy people across ages. TCRdb re-called the 5' RACE reads with MiXCR, one entry per CDR3 protein. The sample yields approximately 810,000 distinct CDR3 sequences, 25% to 30% seen once. The sample consisted of blood. These receptors were collected from a woman of 80 years or more in good health. The CDR3 runs from the conserved cysteine through the conserved F or W. The D gene is left open where the match is weak. Not every row has a clone size; where given, it reads once, few, many or a size class.

TRBV30	once	TRBJ2-2	TRBD1	TGTGCCTGGAGTAGACAGGGTGCCGGGGAGCTGTTTTTT	CAWSRQGAGELFF
TRBV12-5	once	TRBJ2-2	-	TGTGCTAGTGGCGACCTGCCGGCGACACTAAACACCGGGGAGCTGTTTTTT	CASGDLPATLNTGELFF
TRBV2	many	TRBJ2-7	TRBD2	TGTGCCAGCAGACCAGGACTAGCGGGAGTCTACGAGCAGTACTTC	CASRPGLAGVYEQYF
TRBV7-2	-	TRBJ2-5	-	TGTGCCAGTAGCCACCACGGGGAGACCCAGTACTTC	CASSHHGETQYF
TRBV7-2	many	TRBJ1-2	-	TGTGCCAGCAGCTTCGAGGGGCTACTTCGGGGCTACACCTTC	CASSFEGLLRGYTF
TRBV2	-	TRBJ1-1	-	TGTGCCACCGGGAGGGTAGAGACATCGGCTGAAGCTTTCTTT	CATGRVETSAEAFF
TRBV6-2/TRBV6-3	many	TRBJ2-1	-	TGTGCCAGCAGGACCGGGAAAGGTCCCGCCAGGAATGAGCAGTTCTTC	CASRTGKGPARNEQFF
TRBV2	few	TRBJ2-1	TRBD2	TGTGCCAAGACTAGCGGGGGGCCCAATGAGCAGTTCTTC	CAKTSGGPNEQFF
TRBV12-3/TRBV12-4	many	TRBJ1-1	TRBD1	TGTGCCAGCAGTCTGACAGGGTTCACTGAAGCTTTCTTT	CASSLTGFTEAFF
TRBV7-2	many	TRBJ2-1	-	TGTGCCAGCAGCTTAGTAATGGGGGCCTACAATGAGCAGTTCTTC	CASSLVMGAYNEQFF
TRBV2	-	TRBJ1-2	-	TGTGCCAGCAGTGATGGACAGACAGCTAACTATGGCTACACCTTC	CASSDGQTANYGYTF
TRBV7-2	many	TRBJ1-5	-	TGTGCCAGCAGCCCGGGCAGGCAGCCCCAGCATTTT	CASSPGRQPQHF
TRBV6-1	-	TRBJ2-1	TRBD2	TGTGCCAGCAGTGACGCGGGGGGATACAATGAGCAGTTCTTC	CASSDAGGYNEQFF
TRBV11-2	-	TRBJ2-2	-	TGTGCCAGCAGTCCTGGAGTTAACACCGGGGAGCTGTTTTTT	CASSPGVNTGELFF
TRBV6-2/TRBV6-3	once	TRBJ1-5	-	TGTGCCATCGGACAGAACAATCAGCCCCGGCATTTT	CAIGQNNQPRHF
TRBV19	-	TRBJ1-3	TRBD1	TGTGCCAGTAGCGACAGGGGAAACTCTGGAAACACCATATATTTT	CASSDRGNSGNTIYF
TRBV7-8	many	TRBJ1-6	-	TGTGCCAGCAGCTTATCTAGGATGGACAACTCACCCCTCCACTTT	CASSLSRMDNSPLHF
TRBV11-2	many	TRBJ2-6	-	TGTGCCAGCAGCTTTTCTCGGGTCTCTGGGGCCAACGTCCTGACTTTC	CASSFSRVSGANVLTF
TRBV27	few	TRBJ2-1	-	TGTGCCAGCAGTTTAATAGAATCTCTTCCCTACAATGAGCAGTTCTTC	CASSLIESLPYNEQFF
TRBV3-1	few	TRBJ1-5	-	TGTGCCAGCAGTCACCGAGAGGCCCGTCAGCCCCAGCATTTT	CASSHREARQPQHF
TRBV28	many	TRBJ2-7	-	TGTGCCAGCAGTACCCGGACGAGTGAGCAGTACTTC	CASSTRTSEQYF
TRBV20-1	-	TRBJ2-3	-	TGCAGTGCTAGGCGTCCCGGCACTCAACCGGATACGCAGTATTTT	CSARRPGTQPDTQYF
TRBV3-1	many	TRBJ2-7	-	TGTGCCAGCAGCCAGGAGTCCCTAAAGCAGTACTTC	CASSQESLKQYF
TRBV5-6	many	TRBJ2-3	TRBD1	TGTGCCAGCAGTTATCGACAGGGCAAAGGTACGCAGTATTTT	CASSYRQGKGTQYF
TRBV11-1	-	TRBJ1-1	-	TGTGCCAGCAGCTTCGTCGGTCGGGAAGGAGCTTTCTTT	CASSFVGREGAFF
TRBV20-1	many	TRBJ1-6	TRBD1	TGCAGTGCTAGAGCTCGCCGACAGGGGGGACGCGATAATTCACCCCTCCACTTT	CSARARRQGGRDNSPLHF
TRBV5-5	few	TRBJ2-7	-	TGTGCCAGCAGCTTGGTAGGGGTCCCCTCCTACGAGCAGTACTTC	CASSLVGVPSYEQYF
TRBV7-2	-	TRBJ2-1	-	TGTGCCAGCAGCTTAGGCAGGGTTATCCAATATGAGCAGTTCTTC	CASSLGRVIQYEQFF
TRBV12-3/TRBV12-4	-	TRBJ2-2	-	TGTGCCAGCAGTTTATTTGCGGGGACGAACACCGGGGAGCTGTTTTTT	CASSLFAGTNTGELFF
TRBV9	-	TRBJ2-7	-	TGTGCCAGCAGCCCTAGTAGGCTAGCGAGGGGGGGTGAGCAGTACTTC	CASSPSRLARGGEQYF
TRBV20-1	-	TRBJ1-5	TRBD1	TGCAGTGCTAGAGGCGTGACAGGGGGCGATCAGCCCCAGCATTTT	CSARGVTGGDQPQHF
TRBV12-3/TRBV12-4	many	TRBJ2-5	TRBD2	TGTGCCAGCAGTTTAACTAGCGGGGGGGCCGGAAAGACCCAGTACTTC	CASSLTSGGAGKTQYF
TRBV11-2	few	TRBJ1-1	-	TGTGCCAGCAGCCTATGGACCACGGTTGACACTGAAGCTTTCTTT	CASSLWTTVDTEAFF
TRBV30	few	TRBJ2-7	-	TGTGCCTGGAGTGTAGGATGGGCCTCCTACGAGCAGTACTTC	CAWSVGWASYEQYF
TRBV29-1	-	TRBJ2-1	-	TGCAGCGTTGATTCTAGCGCGGATCACAATGAGCAGTTCTTC	CSVDSSADHNEQFF
TRBV3-1	many	TRBJ2-7	-	TGTGCCAGCAGCCATACTGGGGCTGGAGGCGAGCAGTACTTC	CASSHTGAGGEQYF
TRBV20-1	-	TRBJ2-7	TRBD1	TGCAGTGCTACCAGGGGGCTTCGGCACAATGAGCAGTACTTC	CSATRGLRHNEQYF
TRBV4-3	-	TRBJ2-7	-	TGCGCCAGCAGCCAAGATAGGGGGGGTAGTGGCGAGCAGTACTTC	CASSQDRGGSGEQYF
TRBV29-1	-	TRBJ2-7	TRBD1	TGCAGCGTTGTTGGGACAGGGGGCTACGAGCAGTACTTC	CSVVGTGGYEQYF
TRBV4-3	many	TRBJ2-5	-	TGCGCCAGCAGCCAGACCCCGGGTTCCGCTCAAGAGACCCAGTACTTC	CASSQTPGSAQETQYF
TRBV10-1	-	TRBJ1-2	TRBD1	TGCGCCAGCAGTGGGGGACAGGGATTTGGCTACACCTTC	CASSGGQGFGYTF
TRBV4-2	many	TRBJ1-1	-	TGTGCCAGCAGCCAAGCGGTCCAGGGTAACACTGAAGCTTTCTTT	CASSQAVQGNTEAFF
TRBV20-1	many	TRBJ2-7	TRBD2	TGCAGTGCTAGAGATTCGGTGGGGCTAGCGGGGACGAGCTCCTACGAGCAGTACTTC	CSARDSVGLAGTSSYEQYF
TRBV15	-	TRBJ1-1	-	TGTGCCACCAGCAGAGCCACAGGGACCCAAAAAGCTTTCTTT	CATSRATGTQKAFF
TRBV24-1	few	TRBJ2-2	TRBD2	TGTGCCACCAGTGACGGGGGGTACACCGGGGAGCTGTTTTTT	CATSDGGYTGELFF
TRBV6-5	many	TRBJ2-3	-	TGTGCCAGCAGTCCCCTTACTCCTGTTAGCACAGATACGCAGTATTTT	CASSPLTPVSTDTQYF
TRBV30	-	TRBJ2-3	-	TGTGCCTGGAGTGTAGCCTACACAGATACGCAGTATTTT	CAWSVAYTDTQYF
TRBV10-3	-	TRBJ2-1	TRBD1	TGTGCCTCACAGGGGAGAACTAATAGTGAGCAGTTCTTC	CASQGRTNSEQFF
TRBV20-1	few	TRBJ2-4	-	TGCAGTGCTGGGGGGAGCCTCACACTTCAGTACTTC	CSAGGSLTLQYF
TRBV12-3/TRBV12-4	-	TRBJ2-3	-	TGTGCCAGCAGTTTCGGCAGCCCGAGCACAGGTATGGAGTATTTT	CASSFGSPSTGMEYF
TRBV3-1	-	TRBJ2-5	-	TGTGCCAGCAGCCATTTACAGGGTGGAGAGACCCAGTACTTC	CASSHLQGGETQYF
TRBV20-1	many	TRBJ2-5	-	TGCAGTGCTAGAGTAGTCCAAGAGACCCAGTACTTC	CSARVVQETQYF
TRBV20-1	-	TRBJ2-2	-	TGCAGTGCTAGGGACAGTTACACCGGGGAGCTGTTTTTT	CSARDSYTGELFF